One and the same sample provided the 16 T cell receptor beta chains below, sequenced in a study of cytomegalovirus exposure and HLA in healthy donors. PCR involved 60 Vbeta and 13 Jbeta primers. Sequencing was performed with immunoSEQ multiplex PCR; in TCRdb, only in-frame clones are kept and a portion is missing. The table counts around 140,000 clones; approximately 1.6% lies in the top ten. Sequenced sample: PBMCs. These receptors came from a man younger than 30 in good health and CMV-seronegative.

In DNA, the CDR3 is TGCGCCAGCAGCTCGTCCCCGGGGAACTACAATGAGCAGTTCTTC. Translation gives CASSSSPGNYNEQFF. The gene calls are TRBV5-1 and TRBJ2-1, with D tentatively TRBD2 (5 bases). The V end was cut by 3 bases, the J end by 3 bases, with 13 bases between. In germline, CDR1 is SGHRS, CDR2 YFSETQ. The CDR3 length is 15 residues.

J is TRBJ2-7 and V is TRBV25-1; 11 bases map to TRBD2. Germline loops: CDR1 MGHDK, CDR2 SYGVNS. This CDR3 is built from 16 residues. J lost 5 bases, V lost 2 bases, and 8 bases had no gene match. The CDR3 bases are TGTGCCAGCAGTGAAGCTAGCGGGGGGATGAGACACGAGCAGTACTTC. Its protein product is CASSEASGGMRHEQYF.

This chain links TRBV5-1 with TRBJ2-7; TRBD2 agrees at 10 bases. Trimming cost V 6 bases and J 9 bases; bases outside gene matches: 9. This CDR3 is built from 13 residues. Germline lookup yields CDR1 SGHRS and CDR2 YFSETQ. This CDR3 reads CASIASGSGRQYF. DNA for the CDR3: TGCGCCAGCATTGCTAGCGGGAGTGGTAGGCAGTACTTC. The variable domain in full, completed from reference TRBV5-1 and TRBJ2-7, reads KAGVTQTPRYLIKTRGQQVTLSCSPISGHRSVSWYQQTPGQGLQFLFEYFSETQRNKGNFPGRFSGRQFSNSRSEMNVSTLELGDSALYLCASIASGSGRQYFGPGTRLTVT.

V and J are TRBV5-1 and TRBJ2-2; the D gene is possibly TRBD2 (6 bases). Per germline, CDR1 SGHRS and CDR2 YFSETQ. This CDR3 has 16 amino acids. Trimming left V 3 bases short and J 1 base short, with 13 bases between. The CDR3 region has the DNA TGCGCCAGCAGCTCCCTGACTAGTCTGAACACCGGGGAGCTGTTTTTT. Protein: CASSSLTSLNTGELFF. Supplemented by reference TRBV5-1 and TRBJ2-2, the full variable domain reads KAGVTQTPRYLIKTRGQQVTLSCSPISGHRSVSWYQQTPGQGLQFLFEYFSETQRNKGNFPGRFSGRQFSNSRSEMNVSTLELGDSALYLCASSSLTSLNTGELFFGEGSRLTVL.

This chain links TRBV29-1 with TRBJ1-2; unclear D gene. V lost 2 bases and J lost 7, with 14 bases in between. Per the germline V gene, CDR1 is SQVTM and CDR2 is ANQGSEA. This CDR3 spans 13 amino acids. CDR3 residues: CSVESPLGSGYTF. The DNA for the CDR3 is TGCAGCGTTGAATCCCCCCTTGGGAGTGGCTACACCTTC.

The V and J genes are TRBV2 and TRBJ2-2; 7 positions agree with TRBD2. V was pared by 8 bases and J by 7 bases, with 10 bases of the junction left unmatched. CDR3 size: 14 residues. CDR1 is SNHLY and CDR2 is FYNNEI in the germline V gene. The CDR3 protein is CASRAGELGGELFF. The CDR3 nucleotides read TGTGCCAGCCGGGCGGGAGAATTAGGCGGGGAGCTGTTTTTT.

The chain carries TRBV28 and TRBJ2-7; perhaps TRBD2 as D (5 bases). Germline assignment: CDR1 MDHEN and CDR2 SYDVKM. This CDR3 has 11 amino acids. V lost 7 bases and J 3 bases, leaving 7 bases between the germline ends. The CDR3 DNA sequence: TGTGCCAGCAATGAGGGCTACGAGCAGTACTTC. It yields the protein CASNEGYEQYF.

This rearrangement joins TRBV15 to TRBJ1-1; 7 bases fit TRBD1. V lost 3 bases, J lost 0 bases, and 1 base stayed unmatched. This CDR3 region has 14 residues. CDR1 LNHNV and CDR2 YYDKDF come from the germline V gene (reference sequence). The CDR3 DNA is TGTGCCACCAGCAGGACAGGGATGAACACTGAAGCTTTCTTT. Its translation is CATSRTGMNTEAFF.

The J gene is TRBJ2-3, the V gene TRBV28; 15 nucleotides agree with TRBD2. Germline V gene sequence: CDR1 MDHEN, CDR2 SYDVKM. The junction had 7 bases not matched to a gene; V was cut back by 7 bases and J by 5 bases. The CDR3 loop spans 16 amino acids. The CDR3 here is CASTHGLAGGRDTQYF. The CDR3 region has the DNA TGTGCCAGCACCCACGGACTAGCGGGAGGGCGAGATACGCAGTATTTT.

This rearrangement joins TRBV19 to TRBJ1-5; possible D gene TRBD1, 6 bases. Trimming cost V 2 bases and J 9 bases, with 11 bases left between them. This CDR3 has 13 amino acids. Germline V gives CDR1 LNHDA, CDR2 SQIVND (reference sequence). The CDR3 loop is CASSISGHMPQHF. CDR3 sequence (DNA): TGTGCCAGTAGTATATCGGGACATATGCCCCAGCATTTT.

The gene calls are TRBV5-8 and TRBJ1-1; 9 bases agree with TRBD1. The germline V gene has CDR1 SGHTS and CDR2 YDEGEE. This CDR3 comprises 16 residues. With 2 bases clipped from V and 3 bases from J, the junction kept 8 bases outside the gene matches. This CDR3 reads CASSFLQGAGDTEAFF. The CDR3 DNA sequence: TGTGCCAGCAGCTTTCTACAGGGGGCCGGGGACACTGAAGCTTTCTTT.

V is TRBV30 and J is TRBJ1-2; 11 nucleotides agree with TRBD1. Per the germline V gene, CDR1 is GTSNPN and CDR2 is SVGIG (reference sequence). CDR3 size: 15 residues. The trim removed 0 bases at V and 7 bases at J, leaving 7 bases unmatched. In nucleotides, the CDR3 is TGTGCCTGGAGTGTTGGGGGACAGGGGGTCGGTGGCTACACCTTC. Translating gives CAWSVGGQGVGGYTF.

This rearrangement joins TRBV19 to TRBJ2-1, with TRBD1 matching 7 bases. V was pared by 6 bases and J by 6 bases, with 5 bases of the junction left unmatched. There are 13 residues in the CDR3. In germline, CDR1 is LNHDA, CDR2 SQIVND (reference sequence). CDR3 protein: CASRGDRVNEQFF. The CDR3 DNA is TGTGCCAGTAGGGGAGACAGGGTCAATGAGCAGTTCTTC.

The CDR3 region has the DNA TGTGCCAGCAGTTCGAACGATGTCGGCCAGGCTGAAGCTTTCTTT. Protein product: CASSSNDVGQAEAFF. The chain employs TRBV27 and TRBJ1-1; D remains ambiguous. CDR3 length: 15 residues. Trimming stripped 4 bases from V and 6 bases from J, with 18 bases between. From germline, CDR1 is MNHEY and CDR2 SMNVEV (reference sequence).

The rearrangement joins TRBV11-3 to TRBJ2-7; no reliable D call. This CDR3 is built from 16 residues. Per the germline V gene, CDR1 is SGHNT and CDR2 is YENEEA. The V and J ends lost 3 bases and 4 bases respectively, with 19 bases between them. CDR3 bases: TGTGCCAGCAGCTTGACGATGTCCAGGATTCAGTACGAGCAGTACTTC. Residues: CASSLTMSRIQYEQYF.

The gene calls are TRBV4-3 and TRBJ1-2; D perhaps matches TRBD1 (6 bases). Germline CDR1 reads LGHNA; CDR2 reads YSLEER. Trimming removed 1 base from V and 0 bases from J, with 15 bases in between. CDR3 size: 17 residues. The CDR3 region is CASSQGTALSTNYGYTF. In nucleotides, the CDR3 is TGCGCCAGCAGCCAAGGGACAGCACTCTCGACTAACTATGGCTACACCTTC.